This TCR beta chain was documented in a study of shared clonotypes between healthy human individuals. Study outcomes and limitations: Larger estimated richness was generally seen in naive subsets than in memory subsets. Sorted-subset sequencing was shown by rarefaction to be incomplete despite large depth.

Naive CD8 cells lacked CD45RO and underwent positive selection for CCR7, leaving out terminally differentiated effector memory CD45RA+ cells. All participating donors were Caucasian adults from Nashville, Tennessee. Generated by immunoSEQ multiplex PCR, the TCRdb table keeps only in-frame clones and is missing some. The sample shows roughly 600,000 clones, 95% to 98% of them seen only once. About this clone itself: Antigen specificity is unknown.

The germline gives CDR1 LNHDA, CDR2 SQIVND (reference sequence). The V gene lost 11 bases and the J gene lost 14 bases, with 25 bases spanning the gap. The CDR3 is 14 amino acids. The sample was naive CD8+ T cells sorted from blood. The TCR comes from a man under 40 in good health. V and J are TRBV19 and TRBJ2-6; tentative D call: TRBD2 (7 bases). The CDR3 reads CAPRWRGPGALLTF. CDR3 coding DNA: TGTGCCCCCCGATGGCGGGGGCCCGGCGCCCTCCTGACTTTC. Using reference TRBV19 and TRBJ2-6 for the parts outside the CDR3, the full variable domain is DGGITQSPKYLFRKEGQNVTLSCEQNLNHDAMYWYRQDPGQGLRLIYYSQIVNDFQKGDIAEGYSVSREKKESFPLTVTSAQKNPTAFYLCAPRWRGPGALLTFGAGSRLTVL.